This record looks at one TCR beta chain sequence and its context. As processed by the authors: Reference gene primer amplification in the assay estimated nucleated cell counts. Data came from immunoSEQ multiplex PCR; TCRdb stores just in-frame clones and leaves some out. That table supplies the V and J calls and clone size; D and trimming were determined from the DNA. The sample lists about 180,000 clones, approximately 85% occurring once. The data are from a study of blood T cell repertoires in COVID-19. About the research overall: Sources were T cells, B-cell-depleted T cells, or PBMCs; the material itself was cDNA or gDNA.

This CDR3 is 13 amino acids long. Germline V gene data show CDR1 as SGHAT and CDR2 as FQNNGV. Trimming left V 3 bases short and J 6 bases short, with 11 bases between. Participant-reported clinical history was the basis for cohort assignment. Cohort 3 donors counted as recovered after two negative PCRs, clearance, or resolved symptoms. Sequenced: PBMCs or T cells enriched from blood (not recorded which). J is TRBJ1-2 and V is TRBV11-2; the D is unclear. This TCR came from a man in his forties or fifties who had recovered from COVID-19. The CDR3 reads CASSLWAGDGYTF. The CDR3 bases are TGTGCCAGCAGCTTGTGGGCGGGCGATGGCTACACCTTC.